This T cell receptor beta chain was identified in a study of molecular identifiers for immune sequencing clone quantification. Study details: RNA from around 20,000 or 100,000 naive CD8 cells was split five ways in replicates, with four sequenced.

Notes on this clonotype: The antigen is not known. Here the CDR3 omits its conserved ending phenylalanine or tryptophan, so a read error is the likely source.

Bulk libraries came from a prior protocol with listed TCR primers. In TCRdb, the PCR reads were re-called with MiXCR into one record per CDR3 protein. Of about 630,000 distinct CDR3 sequences listed, about 25% were seen once; the top ten hold about 0.8%. Findings and caveats of the study: The sizes of highly expanded clones could be underestimated when identical TCR molecules share a barcode. In naive cells, clones above 20 RNA copies held under 1% of molecules, whereas in effector cells they held over 99%.

Sequenced: naive CD8+ T cells from blood, with Jurkat cell RNA spiked in. Subset denoted: FACS-sorted CD8+CD4-CCR7+CD45RA+ naive T cells. The sequence came from a human donor in good health. Some libraries in this study had Jurkat cell RNA spiked in.

The CDR3 nucleotides are TGCAGAGCCGGGACTGGAGGTCTCGAGACCCAGTACTAC. Protein product: CRAGTGGLETQYY. The V and J genes are TRBV20-1 and TRBJ2-5; a possible D gene is TRBD2 (6 bases). The CDR3 spans 13 residues. CDR1 DFQATT and CDR2 SNEGSKA come from the germline V gene (reference sequence).